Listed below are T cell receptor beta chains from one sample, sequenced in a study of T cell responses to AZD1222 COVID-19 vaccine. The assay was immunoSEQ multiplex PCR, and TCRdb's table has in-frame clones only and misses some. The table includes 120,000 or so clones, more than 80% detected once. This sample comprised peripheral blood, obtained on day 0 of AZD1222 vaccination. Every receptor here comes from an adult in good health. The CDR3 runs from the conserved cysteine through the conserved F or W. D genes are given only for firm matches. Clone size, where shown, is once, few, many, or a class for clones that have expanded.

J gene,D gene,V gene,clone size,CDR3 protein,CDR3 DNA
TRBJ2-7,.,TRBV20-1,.,CSASGRGREQYF,TGCAGTGCTAGTGGACGGGGTCGGGAGCAGTACTTC
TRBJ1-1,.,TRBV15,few,CATSTTDGGVNTEAFF,TGTGCCACCAGCACCACCGATGGGGGCGTCAACACTGAAGCTTTCTTT
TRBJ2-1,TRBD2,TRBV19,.,CASIRGGSSYNEQFF,TGTGCCAGTATTCGGGGCGGGAGCTCCTACAATGAGCAGTTCTTC
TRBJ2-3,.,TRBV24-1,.,CATSGEASPSTDTQYF,TGTGCCACCAGTGGGGAAGCGAGCCCGAGCACAGATACGCAGTATTTT
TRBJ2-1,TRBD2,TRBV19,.,CASSISSGISSYNEQFF,TGTGCCAGTAGTATTTCTAGCGGGATAAGCTCCTACAATGAGCAGTTCTTC
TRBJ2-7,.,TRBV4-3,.,CASSQDTSYEQYF,TGCGCCAGCAGCCAAGACACCTCCTACGAGCAGTACTTC
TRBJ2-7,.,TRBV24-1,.,CATSDTDSPSYEQYF,TGTGCCACCAGTGATACGGACAGTCCTTCCTACGAGCAGTACTTC
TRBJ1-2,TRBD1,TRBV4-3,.,CASSQDGGTALYGYTF,TGCGCCAGCAGCCAAGATGGAGGGACAGCTCTCTATGGCTACACCTTC
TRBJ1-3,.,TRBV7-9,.,CASRPSASGNTIYF,TGTGCCAGCAGACCTAGTGCCTCTGGAAACACCATATATTTT
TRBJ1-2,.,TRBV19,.,CASSTGLNYGYTF,TGTGCCAGTAGTACAGGGTTAAACTATGGCTACACCTTC
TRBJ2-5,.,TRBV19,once,CASSPRTDYAETQYF,TGTGCCAGTAGCCCGCGAACGGATTACGCGGAGACCCAGTACTTC
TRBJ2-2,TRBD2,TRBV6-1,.,CASSETGGPTGELFF,TGTGCCAGCAGTGAAACGGGAGGGCCCACCGGGGAGCTGTTTTTT
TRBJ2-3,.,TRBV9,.,CASSVLRADTQYF,TGTGCCAGCAGCGTCTTGCGTGCGGATACGCAGTATTTT
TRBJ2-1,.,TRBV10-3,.,CATGPGTDEQFF,TGTGCCACCGGACCGGGTACCGATGAGCAGTTCTTC
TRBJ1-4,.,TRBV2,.,CASNGRANEKLFF,TGTGCCAGCAACGGCAGGGCGAATGAAAAACTGTTTTTT
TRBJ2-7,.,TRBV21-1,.,CASFCSYEQYF,TGTGCCAGCTTTTGCTCCTACGAGCAGTACTTC
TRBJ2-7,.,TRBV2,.,CASSEASYEQYF,TGTGCCAGCAGTGAAGCCTCCTACGAGCAGTACTTC
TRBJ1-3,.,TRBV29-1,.,CSVASWTQENTIYF,TGCAGCGTTGCCAGTTGGACGCAAGAAAACACCATATATTTT
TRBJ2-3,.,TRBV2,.,CASHPPDQPRDTQYF,TGTGCCAGCCATCCGCCTGACCAGCCTCGTGATACGCAGTATTTT
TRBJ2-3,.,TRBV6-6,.,CASSYGMGTDTQYF,TGTGCCAGCAGTTACGGAATGGGCACAGATACGCAGTATTTT
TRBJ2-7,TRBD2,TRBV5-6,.,CASSLDPSGRGYYEQYF,TGTGCCAGCAGCTTGGATCCCTCAGGGAGGGGATATTACGAGCAGTACTTC
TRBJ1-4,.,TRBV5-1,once,CASSLNGNGGGIVTNEKLFF,TGCGCCAGCAGCTTGAATGGGAACGGTGGGGGAATAGTGACTAATGAAAAACTGTTTTTT
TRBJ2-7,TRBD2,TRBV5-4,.,CASRSGVGGSDEQYF,TGTGCCAGCAGGTCCGGGGTCGGGGGGTCGGACGAGCAGTACTTC
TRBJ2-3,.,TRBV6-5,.,CASSYSLAGQTDTQYF,TGTGCCAGCAGTTACTCCCTGGCGGGACAGACAGATACGCAGTATTTT
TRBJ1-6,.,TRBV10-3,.,CAISEGQSNSPLHF,TGTGCCATCAGTGAAGGACAGTCTAATTCACCCCTCCACTTT
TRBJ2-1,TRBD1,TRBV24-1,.,CATSDPGQGVSNEQFF,TGTGCCACCAGTGATCCGGGACAGGGAGTGTCCAATGAGCAGTTCTTC
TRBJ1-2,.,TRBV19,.,CASSPGQNYGYTF,TGTGCCAGTAGTCCCGGACAGAACTATGGCTACACCTTC
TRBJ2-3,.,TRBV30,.,CAWTEYTDTQYF,TGTGCCTGGACTGAGTACACAGATACGCAGTATTTT
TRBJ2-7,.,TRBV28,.,CASSPGTSSYEQYF,TGTGCCAGCAGCCCCGGGACTTCCTCCTACGAGCAGTACTTC
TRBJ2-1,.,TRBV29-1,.,CSATDSPPSEQFF,TGCAGCGCGACGGACAGCCCCCCTAGTGAGCAGTTCTTC
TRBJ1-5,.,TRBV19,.,CASSMTDLVQPQHF,TGTGCCAGTAGTATGACTGATTTGGTTCAGCCCCAGCATTTT
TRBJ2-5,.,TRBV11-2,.,CASSALTQETQYF,TGTGCCAGCAGCGCCCTGACGCAAGAGACCCAGTACTTC
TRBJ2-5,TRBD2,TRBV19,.,CASRRLAGGETQYF,TGTGCCAGTAGGAGACTAGCGGGAGGGGAGACCCAGTACTTC
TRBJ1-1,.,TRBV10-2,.,CASNKVYMNTEAFF,TGCGCCAGCAATAAGGTCTATATGAACACTGAAGCTTTCTTT
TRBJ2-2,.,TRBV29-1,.,CSVEDGLNTGELFF,TGCAGCGTTGAAGATGGGCTGAACACCGGGGAGCTGTTTTTT
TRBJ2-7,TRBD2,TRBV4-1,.,CASSRGTSGAYEQYF,TGCGCCAGCAGCCGAGGGACTAGCGGAGCCTACGAGCAGTACTTC
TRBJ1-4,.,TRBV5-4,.,CASSHMGGREKLFF,TGTGCCAGCAGCCATATGGGGGGACGGGAAAAACTGTTTTTT
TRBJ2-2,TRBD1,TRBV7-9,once,CASSSPGQGSTGELFF,TGTGCCAGCAGCTCCCCGGGACAGGGATCCACCGGGGAGCTGTTTTTT
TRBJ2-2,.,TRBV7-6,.,CASSLPDSHPNTGELFF,TGTGCCAGCAGCTTACCCGACAGTCACCCGAACACCGGGGAGCTGTTTTTT
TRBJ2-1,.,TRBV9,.,CASSPFLVYNEQFF,TGTGCCAGCAGCCCCTTCCTAGTCTACAATGAGCAGTTCTTC
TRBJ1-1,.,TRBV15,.,CATSRDFEAPPFF,TGTGCCACCAGCAGAGATTTCGAGGCCCCCCCTTTCTTT
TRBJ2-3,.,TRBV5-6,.,CASSPFEGSDTQYF,TGTGCCAGCAGCCCGTTTGAAGGGTCAGATACGCAGTATTTT
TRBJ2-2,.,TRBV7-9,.,CASSLGLAGELFF,TGTGCCAGCAGCTTGGGATTGGCCGGGGAGCTGTTTTTT
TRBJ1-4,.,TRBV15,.,CATSRARSTNEKLFF,TGTGCCACCAGCAGAGCACGGTCAACTAATGAAAAACTGTTTTTT
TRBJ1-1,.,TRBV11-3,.,CASSLGNRWGAVGNTEAFF,TGTGCCAGCAGCTTAGGGAATCGGTGGGGGGCTGTGGGGAACACTGAAGCTTTCTTT
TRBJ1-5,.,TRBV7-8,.,CASSISTGVGNQPQHF,TGTGCCAGCAGCATATCGACAGGAGTCGGCAATCAGCCCCAGCATTTT
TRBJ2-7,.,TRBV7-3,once,CASSLYVGRLDEQYF,TGTGCCAGCAGCTTATATGTGGGTAGGTTGGACGAGCAGTACTTC
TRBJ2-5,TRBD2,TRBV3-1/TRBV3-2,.,CASSQVGRERDWAKTQYF,TGTGCCAGCAGCCAAGTTGGGAGGGAGAGGGATTGGGCAAAGACCCAGTACTTC
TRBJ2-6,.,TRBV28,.,CASSFGTNSGANVLTF,TGTGCCAGCAGTTTCGGGACAAATTCTGGGGCCAACGTCCTGACTTTC
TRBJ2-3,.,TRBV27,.,CASSLNENVGPGTDTQYF,TGTGCCAGCAGTTTAAATGAGAACGTTGGGCCCGGCACAGATACGCAGTATTTT
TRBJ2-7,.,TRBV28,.,CASSPYRESGEQYF,TGTGCCAGCTCTCCTTATCGGGAGTCGGGGGAGCAGTACTTC
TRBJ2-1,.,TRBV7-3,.,CASSLMGGSYNEQFF,TGTGCCAGCAGCTTAATGGGGGGCTCCTACAATGAGCAGTTCTTC
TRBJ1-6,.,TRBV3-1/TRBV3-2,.,CASSQYKSSYNSPLHF,TGTGCCAGCAGCCAGTACAAGAGCTCCTATAATTCACCCCTCCACTTT